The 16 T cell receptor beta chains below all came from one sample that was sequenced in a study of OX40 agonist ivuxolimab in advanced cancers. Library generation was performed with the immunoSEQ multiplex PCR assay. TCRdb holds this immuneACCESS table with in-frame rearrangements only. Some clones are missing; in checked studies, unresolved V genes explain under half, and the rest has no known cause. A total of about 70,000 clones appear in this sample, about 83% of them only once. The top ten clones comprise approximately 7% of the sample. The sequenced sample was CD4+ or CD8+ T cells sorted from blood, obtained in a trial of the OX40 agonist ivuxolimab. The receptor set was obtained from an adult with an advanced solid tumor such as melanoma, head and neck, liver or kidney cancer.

In DNA, the CDR3 is TGTGCCAGCAGCTTAGGTAACAGGGCTTACGAGCAGTACTTC. It yields the protein CASSLGNRAYEQYF. The V and J genes are TRBV11-2 and TRBJ2-7, with D perhaps matching TRBD1 (6 bases). The CDR3 runs 14 residues. Trimming pared 1 base from V and 4 bases from J, leaving 11 bases between. The germline V gene encodes CDR1 SGHAT and CDR2 FQNNGV.

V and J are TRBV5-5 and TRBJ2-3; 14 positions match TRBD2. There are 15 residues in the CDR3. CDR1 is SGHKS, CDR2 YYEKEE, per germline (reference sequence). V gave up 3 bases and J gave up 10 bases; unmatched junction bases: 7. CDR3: CASSYWTSGRSPQYF. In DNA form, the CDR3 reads TGTGCCAGCAGCTATTGGACTAGCGGGAGGTCGCCGCAGTATTTT. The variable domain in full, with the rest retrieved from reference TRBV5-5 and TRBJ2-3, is DAGVTQSPTHLIKTRGQQVTLRCSPISGHKSVSWYQQVLGQGPQFIFQYYEKEERGRGNFPDRFSARQFPNYSSELNVNALLLGDSALYLCASSYWTSGRSPQYFGPGTRLTVL.

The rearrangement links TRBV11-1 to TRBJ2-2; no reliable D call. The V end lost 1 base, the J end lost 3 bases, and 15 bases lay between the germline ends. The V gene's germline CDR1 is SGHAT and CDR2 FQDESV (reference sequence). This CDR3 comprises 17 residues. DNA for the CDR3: TGTGCCAGCAGCTTAGTATCCCCCATGGTCGACACCGGGGAGCTGTTTTTT. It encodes CASSLVSPMVDTGELFF.

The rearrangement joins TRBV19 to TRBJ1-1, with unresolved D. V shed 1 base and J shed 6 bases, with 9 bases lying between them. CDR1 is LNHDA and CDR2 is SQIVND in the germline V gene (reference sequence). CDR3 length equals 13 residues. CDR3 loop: CASSIGKRAEAFF. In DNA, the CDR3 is TGTGCCAGTAGTATAGGGAAGAGGGCTGAAGCTTTCTTT.

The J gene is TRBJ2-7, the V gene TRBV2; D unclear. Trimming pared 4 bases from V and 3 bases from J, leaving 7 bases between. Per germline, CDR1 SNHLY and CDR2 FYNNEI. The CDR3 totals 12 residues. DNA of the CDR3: TGTGCCAGCAGTGCGCAGCACTACGAGCAGTACTTC. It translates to CASSAQHYEQYF.

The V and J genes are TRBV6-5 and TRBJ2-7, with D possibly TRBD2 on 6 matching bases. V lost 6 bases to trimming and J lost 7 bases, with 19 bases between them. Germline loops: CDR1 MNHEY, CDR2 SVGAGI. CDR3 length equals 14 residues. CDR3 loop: CASRRFSGPGEQYF. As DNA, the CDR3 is TGTGCCAGCAGGCGATTCAGCGGGCCCGGGGAGCAGTACTTC.

In DNA, the CDR3 is TGTGCCAGCAGCGCCGGGGGAGGCTACACCTTC. Amino acid sequence: CASSAGGGYTF. The J gene is TRBJ1-2, the V gene TRBV9; D is perhaps TRBD1 (5 bases). Germline-derived CDR1 and CDR2 are SGDLS and YYNGEE. The CDR3 is made up of 11 amino acids. Trimming stripped 3 bases from V and 8 bases from J, with 8 bases between. The full variable domain, its missing parts supplied by reference TRBV9 and TRBJ1-2, is DSGVTQTPKHLITATGQRVTLRCSPRSGDLSVYWYQQSLDQGLQFLIQYYNGEERAKGNILERFSAQQFPDLHSELNLSSLELGDSALYFCASSAGGGYTFGSGTRLTVV.

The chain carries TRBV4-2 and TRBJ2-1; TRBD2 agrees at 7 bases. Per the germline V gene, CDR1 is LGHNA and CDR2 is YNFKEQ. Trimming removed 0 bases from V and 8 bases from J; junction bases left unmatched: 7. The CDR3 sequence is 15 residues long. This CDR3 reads CASSQDRTRPHEQFF. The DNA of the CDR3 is TGTGCCAGCAGCCAAGACAGGACTAGGCCCCATGAGCAGTTCTTC.

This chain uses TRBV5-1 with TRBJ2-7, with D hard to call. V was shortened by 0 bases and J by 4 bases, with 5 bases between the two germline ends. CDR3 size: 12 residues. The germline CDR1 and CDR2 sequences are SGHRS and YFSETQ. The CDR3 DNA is TGCGCCAGCAGCTTGGTTCAGTACGAGCAGTACTTC. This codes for CASSLVQYEQYF. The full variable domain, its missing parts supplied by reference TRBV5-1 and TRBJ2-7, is KAGVTQTPRYLIKTRGQQVTLSCSPISGHRSVSWYQQTPGQGLQFLFEYFSETQRNKGNFPGRFSGRQFSNSRSEMNVSTLELGDSALYLCASSLVQYEQYFGPGTRLTVT.

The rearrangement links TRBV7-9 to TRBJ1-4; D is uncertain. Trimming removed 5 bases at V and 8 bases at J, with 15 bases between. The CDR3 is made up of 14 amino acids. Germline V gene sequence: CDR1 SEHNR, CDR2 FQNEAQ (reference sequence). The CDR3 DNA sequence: TGTGCCAGCAGCAACCAAAGCTGGTACGAAAAACTGTTTTTT. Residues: CASSNQSWYEKLFF.

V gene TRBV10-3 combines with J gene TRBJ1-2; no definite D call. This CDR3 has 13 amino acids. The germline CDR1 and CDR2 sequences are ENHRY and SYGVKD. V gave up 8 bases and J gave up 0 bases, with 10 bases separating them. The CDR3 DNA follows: TGTGCCATCTCAGAGGAAGCTAACTATGGCTACACCTTC. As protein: CAISEEANYGYTF.

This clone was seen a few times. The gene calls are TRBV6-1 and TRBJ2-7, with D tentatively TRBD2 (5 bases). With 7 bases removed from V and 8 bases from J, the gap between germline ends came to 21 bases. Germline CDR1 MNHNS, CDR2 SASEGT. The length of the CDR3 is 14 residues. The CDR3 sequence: CASMEDRYTNKQYF. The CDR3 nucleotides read TGTGCCAGCATGGAGGACCGGTACACTAACAAGCAGTACTTC.

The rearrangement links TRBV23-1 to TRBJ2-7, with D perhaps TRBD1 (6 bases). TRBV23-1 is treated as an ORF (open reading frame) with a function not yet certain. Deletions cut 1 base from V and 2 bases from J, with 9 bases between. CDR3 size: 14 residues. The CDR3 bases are TGCGCCAGCAGTCAATTAAAGGGGGCCTACGAGCAGTACTTC. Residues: CASSQLKGAYEQYF.

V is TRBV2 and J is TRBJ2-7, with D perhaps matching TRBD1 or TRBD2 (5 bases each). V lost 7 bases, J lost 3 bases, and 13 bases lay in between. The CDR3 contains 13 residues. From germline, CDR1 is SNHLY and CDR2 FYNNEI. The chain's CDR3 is CASNTGRLYEQYF. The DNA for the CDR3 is TGTGCCAGCAATACGGGACGCCTCTACGAGCAGTACTTC. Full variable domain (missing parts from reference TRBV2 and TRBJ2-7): EPEVTQTPSHQVTQMGQEVILRCVPISNHLYFYWYRQILGQKVEFLVSFYNNEISEKSEIFDDQFSVERPDGSNFTLKIRSTKLEDSAMYFCASNTGRLYEQYFGPGTRLTVT.

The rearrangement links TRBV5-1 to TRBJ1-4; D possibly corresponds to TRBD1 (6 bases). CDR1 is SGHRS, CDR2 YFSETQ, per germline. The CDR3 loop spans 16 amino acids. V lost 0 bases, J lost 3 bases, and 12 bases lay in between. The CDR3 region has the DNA TGCGCCAGCAGCTTGGAATTTGGGACACCTAATGAAAAACTGTTTTTT. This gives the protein CASSLEFGTPNEKLFF.

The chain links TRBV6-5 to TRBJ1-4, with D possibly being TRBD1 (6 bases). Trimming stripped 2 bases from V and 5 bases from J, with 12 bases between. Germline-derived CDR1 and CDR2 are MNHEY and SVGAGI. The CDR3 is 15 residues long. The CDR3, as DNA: TGTGCCAGCAGTTACCGAACAGGGAAGAATGAAAAACTGTTTTTT. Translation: CASSYRTGKNEKLFF.